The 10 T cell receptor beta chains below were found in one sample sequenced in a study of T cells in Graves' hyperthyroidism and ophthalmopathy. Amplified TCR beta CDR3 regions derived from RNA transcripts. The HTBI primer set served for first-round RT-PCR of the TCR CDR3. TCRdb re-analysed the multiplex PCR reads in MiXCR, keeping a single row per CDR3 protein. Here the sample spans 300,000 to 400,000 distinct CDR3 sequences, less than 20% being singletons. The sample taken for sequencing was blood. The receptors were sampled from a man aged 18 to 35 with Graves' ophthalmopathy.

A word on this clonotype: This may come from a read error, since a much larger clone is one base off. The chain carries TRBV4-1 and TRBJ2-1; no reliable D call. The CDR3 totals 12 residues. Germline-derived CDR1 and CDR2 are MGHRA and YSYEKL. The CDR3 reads CASSQEYSEQFF. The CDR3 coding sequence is TGCGCCAGCAGCCAGGAGTACAGTGAGCAGTTCTTC.

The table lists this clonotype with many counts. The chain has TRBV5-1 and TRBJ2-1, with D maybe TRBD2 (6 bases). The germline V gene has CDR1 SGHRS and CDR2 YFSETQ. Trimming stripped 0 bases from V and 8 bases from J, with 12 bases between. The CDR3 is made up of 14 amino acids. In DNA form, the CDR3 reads TGCGCCAGCAGCTTGGGGGAGGTGGCCCATGAGCAGTTCTTC. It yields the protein CASSLGEVAHEQFF.

The CDR3 is CASSRRPPGNTEAFF. The CDR3 bases are TGTGCCAGCAGCCGCCGCCCTCCAGGGAACACTGAAGCTTTCTTT. The V gene is TRBV11-2, the J gene TRBJ1-1, with no clear D. Germline V gene sequence: CDR1 SGHAT, CDR2 FQNNGV. CDR3 length: 15 residues. V lost 5 bases, J lost 1 base, and 14 bases lay in between. The entire variable domain, with the rest obtained from reference TRBV11-2 and TRBJ1-1, is as follows: EAGVAQSPRYKIIEKRQSVAFWCNPISGHATLYWYQQILGQGPKLLIQFQNNGVVDDSQLPKDRFSAERLKGVDSTLKIQPAKLEDSAVYLCASSRRPPGNTEAFFGQGTRLTVV.

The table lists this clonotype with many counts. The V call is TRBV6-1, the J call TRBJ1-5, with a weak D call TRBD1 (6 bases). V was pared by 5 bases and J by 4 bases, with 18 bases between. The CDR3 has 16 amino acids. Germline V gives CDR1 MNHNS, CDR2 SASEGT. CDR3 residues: CASSSRPGTLNQPQHF. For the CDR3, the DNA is TGTGCCAGCAGTTCCCGGCCCGGGACACTGAATCAGCCCCAGCATTTT.

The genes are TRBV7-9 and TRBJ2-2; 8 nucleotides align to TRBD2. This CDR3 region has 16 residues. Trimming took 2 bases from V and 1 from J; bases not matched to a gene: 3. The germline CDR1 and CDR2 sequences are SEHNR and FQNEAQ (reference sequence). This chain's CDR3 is CASSLMSGGNTGELFF. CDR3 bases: TGTGCCAGCAGCTTAATGAGCGGGGGGAACACCGGGGAGCTGTTTTTT.

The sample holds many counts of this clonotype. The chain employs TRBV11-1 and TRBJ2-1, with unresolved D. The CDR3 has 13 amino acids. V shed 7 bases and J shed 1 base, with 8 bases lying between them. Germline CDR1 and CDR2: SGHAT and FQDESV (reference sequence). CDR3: CASTPESYNEQFF. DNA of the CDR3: TGTGCCAGCACCCCCGAATCCTACAATGAGCAGTTCTTC.

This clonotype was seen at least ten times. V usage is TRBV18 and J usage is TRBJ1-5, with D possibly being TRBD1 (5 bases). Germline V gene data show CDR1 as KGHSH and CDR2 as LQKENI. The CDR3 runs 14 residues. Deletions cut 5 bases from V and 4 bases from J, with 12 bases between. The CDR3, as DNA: TGTGCCAGCTCATCGGGGCAGACAAATCAGCCCCAGCATTTT. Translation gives CASSSGQTNQPQHF.

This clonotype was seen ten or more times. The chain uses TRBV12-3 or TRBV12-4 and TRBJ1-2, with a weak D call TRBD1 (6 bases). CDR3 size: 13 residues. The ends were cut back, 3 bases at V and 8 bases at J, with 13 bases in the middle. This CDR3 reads CASSLGAGGGYTF. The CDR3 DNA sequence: TGTGCCAGCAGTTTGGGGGCCGGGGGCGGCTACACCTTC.

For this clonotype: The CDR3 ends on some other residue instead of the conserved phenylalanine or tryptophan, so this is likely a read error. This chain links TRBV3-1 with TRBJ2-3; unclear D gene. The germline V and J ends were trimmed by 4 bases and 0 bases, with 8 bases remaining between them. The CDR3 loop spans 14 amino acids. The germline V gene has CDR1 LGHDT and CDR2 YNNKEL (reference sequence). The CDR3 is CASSPVASTDTQYL. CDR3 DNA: TGTGCCAGCAGCCCAGTGGCGAGCACAGATACGCAGTATCTT.

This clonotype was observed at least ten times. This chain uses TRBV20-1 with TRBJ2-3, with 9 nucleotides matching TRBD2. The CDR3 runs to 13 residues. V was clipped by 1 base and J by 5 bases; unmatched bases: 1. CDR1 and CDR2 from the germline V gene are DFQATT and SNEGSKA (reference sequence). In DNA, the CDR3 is TGCAGTGCTAGAGGTAGCGGGGGAGATACGCAGTATTTT. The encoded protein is CSARGSGGDTQYF.